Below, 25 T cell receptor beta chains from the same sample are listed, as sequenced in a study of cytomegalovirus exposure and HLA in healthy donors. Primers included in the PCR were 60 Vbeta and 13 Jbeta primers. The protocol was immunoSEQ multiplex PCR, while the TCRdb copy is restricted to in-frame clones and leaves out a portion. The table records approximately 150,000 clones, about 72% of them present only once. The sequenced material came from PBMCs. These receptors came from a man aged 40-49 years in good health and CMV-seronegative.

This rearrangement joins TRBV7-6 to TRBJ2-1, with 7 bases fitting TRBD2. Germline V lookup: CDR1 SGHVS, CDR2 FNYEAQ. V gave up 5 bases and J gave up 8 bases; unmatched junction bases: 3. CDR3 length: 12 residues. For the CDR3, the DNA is TGTGCCAGCAGCCTCCTAGCGGATGAGCAGTTCTTC. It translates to CASSLLADEQFF.

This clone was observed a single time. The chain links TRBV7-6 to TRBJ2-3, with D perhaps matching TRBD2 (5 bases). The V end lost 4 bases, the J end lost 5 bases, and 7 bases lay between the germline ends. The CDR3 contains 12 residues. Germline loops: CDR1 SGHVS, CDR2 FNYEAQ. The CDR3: CASSSEGDTQYF. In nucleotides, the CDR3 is TGTGCCAGCAGCTCCGAGGGAGATACGCAGTATTTT.

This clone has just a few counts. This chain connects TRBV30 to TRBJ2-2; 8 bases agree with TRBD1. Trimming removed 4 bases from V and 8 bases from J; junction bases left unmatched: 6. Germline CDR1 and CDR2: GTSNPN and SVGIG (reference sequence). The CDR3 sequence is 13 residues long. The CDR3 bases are TGTGCCTGGACCCGAGACAGGGGAGGGGAGCTGTTTTTT. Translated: CAWTRDRGGELFF.

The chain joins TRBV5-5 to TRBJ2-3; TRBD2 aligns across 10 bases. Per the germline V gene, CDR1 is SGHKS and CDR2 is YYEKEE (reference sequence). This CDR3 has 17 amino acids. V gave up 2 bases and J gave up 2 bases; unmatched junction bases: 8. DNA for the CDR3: TGTGCCAGCAGCTTCCGAAGACTAGCGGGCTTCACAGATACGCAGTATTTT. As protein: CASSFRRLAGFTDTQYF.

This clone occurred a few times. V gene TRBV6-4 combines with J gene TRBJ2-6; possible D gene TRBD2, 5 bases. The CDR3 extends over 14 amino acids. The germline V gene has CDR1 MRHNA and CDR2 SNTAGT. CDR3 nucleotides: TGTCCCGCCTACGGGAAATCTGGGGCCAACGTCCTGACTTTC. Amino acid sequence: CPAYGKSGANVLTF.

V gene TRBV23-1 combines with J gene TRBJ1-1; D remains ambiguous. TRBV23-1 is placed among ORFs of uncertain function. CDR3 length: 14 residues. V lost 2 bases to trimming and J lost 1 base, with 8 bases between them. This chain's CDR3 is CASSQGGRNTEAFF. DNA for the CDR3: TGCGCCAGCAGTCAAGGAGGGCGGAACACTGAAGCTTTCTTT.

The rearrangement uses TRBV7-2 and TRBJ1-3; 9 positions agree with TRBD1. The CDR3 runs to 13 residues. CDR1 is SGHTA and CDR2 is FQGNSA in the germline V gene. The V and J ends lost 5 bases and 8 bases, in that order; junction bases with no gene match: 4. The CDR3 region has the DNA TGTGCCAGCAGCCGGGACAGGGTAGACACCATATATTTT. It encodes CASSRDRVDTIYF.

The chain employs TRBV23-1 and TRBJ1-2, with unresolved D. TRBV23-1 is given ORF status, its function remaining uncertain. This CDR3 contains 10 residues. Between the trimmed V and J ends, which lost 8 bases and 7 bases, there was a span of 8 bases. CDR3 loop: CASRLGGYTF. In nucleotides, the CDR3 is TGCGCCAGCCGCCTCGGTGGCTACACCTTC.

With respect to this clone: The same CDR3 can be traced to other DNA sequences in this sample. The CDR3 nucleotides read TGTGCCAGCAGTTGGACTAGCGGGCCCCCCTACGAGCAGTACTTC. This encodes CASSWTSGPPYEQYF. V gene TRBV6-5 combines with J gene TRBJ2-7; 11 bases line up with TRBD2. V shed 4 bases and J 2 bases; nucleotides not matched to a gene: 4. This CDR3 contains 15 residues. Germline V gene lookup returns CDR1 MNHEY and CDR2 SVGAGI.

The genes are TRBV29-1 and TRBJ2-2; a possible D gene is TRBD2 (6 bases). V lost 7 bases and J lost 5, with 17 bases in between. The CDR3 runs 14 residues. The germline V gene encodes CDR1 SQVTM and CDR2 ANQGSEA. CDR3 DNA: TGCAGCGCCCCCGCCAGGGCGGGGACCGGGGAGCTGTTTTTT. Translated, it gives CSAPARAGTGELFF.

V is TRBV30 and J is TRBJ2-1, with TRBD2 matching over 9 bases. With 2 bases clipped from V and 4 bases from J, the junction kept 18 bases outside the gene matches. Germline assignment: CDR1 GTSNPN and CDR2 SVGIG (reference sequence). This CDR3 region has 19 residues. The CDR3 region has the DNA TGTGCCTGGAGTTCGAGCGGGTTCGGAAGCGGGAGGTCTTACAATGAGCAGTTCTTC. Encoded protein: CAWSSSGFGSGRSYNEQFF.

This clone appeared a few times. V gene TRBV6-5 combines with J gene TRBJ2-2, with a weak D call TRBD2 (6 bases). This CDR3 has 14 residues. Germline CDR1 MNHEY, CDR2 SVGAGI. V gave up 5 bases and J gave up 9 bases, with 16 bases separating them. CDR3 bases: TGTGCCAGCAGTCCCAGACTAGAAACCAGGGAGCTGTTTTTT. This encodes CASSPRLETRELFF.

CDR3 in amino acids: CASSLVGGSGVVGLETQYF. CDR3 DNA sequence: TGTGCCAGCAGCTTAGTCGGTGGTAGCGGGGTAGTAGGACTAGAGACCCAGTACTTC. V and J are TRBV7-2 and TRBJ2-5; 8 nucleotides line up with TRBD2. Germline lookup yields CDR1 SGHTA and CDR2 FQGNSA. Trimming at V came to 1 base and at J to 4 bases, leaving 17 bases not matched to a gene. The CDR3 extends over 19 amino acids.

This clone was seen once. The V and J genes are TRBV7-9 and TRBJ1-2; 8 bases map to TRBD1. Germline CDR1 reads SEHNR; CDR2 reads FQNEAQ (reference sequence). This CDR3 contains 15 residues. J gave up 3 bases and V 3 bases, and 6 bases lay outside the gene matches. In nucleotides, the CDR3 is TGTGCCAGCAGCTTCCGGACAGGGCAGGACTATGGCTACACCTTC. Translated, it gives CASSFRTGQDYGYTF. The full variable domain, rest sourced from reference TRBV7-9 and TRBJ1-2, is DTGVSQNPRHKITKRGQNVTFRCDPISEHNRLYWYRQTLGQGPEFLTYFQNEAQLEKSRLLSDRFSAERPKGSFSTLEIQRTEQGDSAMYLCASSFRTGQDYGYTFGSGTRLTVV.

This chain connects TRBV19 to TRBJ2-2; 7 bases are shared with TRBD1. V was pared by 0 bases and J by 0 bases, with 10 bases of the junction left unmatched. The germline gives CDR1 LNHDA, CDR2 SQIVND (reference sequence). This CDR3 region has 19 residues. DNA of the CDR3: TGTGCCAGTAGTATAGATAGGATCGGACAGGAACCGAACACCGGGGAGCTGTTTTTT. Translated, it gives CASSIDRIGQEPNTGELFF.

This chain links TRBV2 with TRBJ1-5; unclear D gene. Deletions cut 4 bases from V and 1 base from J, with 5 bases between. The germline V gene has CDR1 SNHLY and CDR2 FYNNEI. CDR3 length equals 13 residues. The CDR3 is CASSGESNQPQHF. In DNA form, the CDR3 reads TGTGCCAGCAGTGGGGAGAGCAATCAGCCCCAGCATTTT.

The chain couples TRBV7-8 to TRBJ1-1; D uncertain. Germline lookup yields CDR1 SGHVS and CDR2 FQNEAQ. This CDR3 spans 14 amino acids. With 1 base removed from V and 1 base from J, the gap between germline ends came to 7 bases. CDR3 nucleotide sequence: TGTGCCAGCAGCTTAGTGGGCAGGAACACTGAAGCTTTCTTT. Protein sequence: CASSLVGRNTEAFF. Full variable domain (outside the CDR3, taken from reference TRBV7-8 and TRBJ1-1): GAGVSQSPRYKVAKRGQDVALRCDPISGHVSLFWYQQALGQGPEFLTYFQNEAQLDKSGLPSDRFFAERPEGSVSTLKIQRTQQEDSAVYLCASSLVGRNTEAFFGQGTRLTVV.

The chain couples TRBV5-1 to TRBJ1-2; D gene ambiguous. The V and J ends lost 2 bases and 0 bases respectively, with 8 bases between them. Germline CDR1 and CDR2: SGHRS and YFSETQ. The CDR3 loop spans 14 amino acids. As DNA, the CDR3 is TGCGCCAGCAGCTTTGACGGGGCTAACTATGGCTACACCTTC. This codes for CASSFDGANYGYTF.

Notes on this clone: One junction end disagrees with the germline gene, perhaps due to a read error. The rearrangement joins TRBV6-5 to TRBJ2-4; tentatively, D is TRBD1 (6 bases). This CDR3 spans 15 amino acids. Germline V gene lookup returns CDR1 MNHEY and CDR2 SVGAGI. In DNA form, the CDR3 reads TGTGCCAGCAGTACCCGGTGGACAGCCCAAAACATTCAGTACTTC. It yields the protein CASSTRWTAQNIQYF.

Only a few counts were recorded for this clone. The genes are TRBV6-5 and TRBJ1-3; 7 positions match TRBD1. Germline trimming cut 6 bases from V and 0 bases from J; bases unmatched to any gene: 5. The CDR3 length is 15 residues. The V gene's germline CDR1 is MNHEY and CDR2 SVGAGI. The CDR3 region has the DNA TGTGCCAGCAGATTCGACAGGGACTCTGGAAACACCATATATTTT. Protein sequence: CASRFDRDSGNTIYF.

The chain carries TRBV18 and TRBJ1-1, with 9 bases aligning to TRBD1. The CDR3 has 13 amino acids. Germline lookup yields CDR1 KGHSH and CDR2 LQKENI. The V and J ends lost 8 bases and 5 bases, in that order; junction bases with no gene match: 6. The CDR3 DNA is TGTGCCAGCCTGGGGACAGGGCGGACTGAAGCTTTCTTT. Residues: CASLGTGRTEAFF. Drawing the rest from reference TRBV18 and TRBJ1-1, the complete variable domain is NAGVMQNPRHLVRRRGQEARLRCSPMKGHSHVYWYRQLPEEGLKFMVYLQKENIIDESGMPKERFSAEFPKEGPSILRIQQVVRGDSAAYFCASLGTGRTEAFFGQGTRLTVV.

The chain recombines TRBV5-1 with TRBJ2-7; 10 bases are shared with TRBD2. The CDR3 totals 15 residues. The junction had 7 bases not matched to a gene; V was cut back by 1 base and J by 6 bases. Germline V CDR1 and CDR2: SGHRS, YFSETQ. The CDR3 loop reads CASSLYGTSACEQYF. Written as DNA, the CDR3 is TGCGCCAGCAGCTTGTACGGGACTAGCGCCTGCGAGCAGTACTTC.

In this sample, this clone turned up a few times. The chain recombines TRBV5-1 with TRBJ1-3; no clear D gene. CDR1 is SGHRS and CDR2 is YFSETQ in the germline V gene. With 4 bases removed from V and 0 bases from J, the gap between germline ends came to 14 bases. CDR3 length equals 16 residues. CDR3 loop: CASSPWGVSSGNTIYF. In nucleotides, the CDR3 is TGCGCCAGCAGCCCCTGGGGAGTCAGCTCTGGAAACACCATATATTTT.

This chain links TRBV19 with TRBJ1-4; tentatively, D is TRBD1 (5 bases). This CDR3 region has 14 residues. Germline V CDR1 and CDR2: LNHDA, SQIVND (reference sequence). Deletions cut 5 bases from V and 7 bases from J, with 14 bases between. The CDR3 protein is CASSSGFGGEKLFF. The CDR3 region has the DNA TGTGCCAGTAGTTCGGGCTTCGGGGGTGAAAAACTGTTTTTT. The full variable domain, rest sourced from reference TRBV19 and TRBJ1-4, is DGGITQSPKYLFRKEGQNVTLSCEQNLNHDAMYWYRQDPGQGLRLIYYSQIVNDFQKGDIAEGYSVSREKKESFPLTVTSAQKNPTAFYLCASSSGFGGEKLFFGSGTQLSVL.

CDR3: CASSLGSPRGTEAFF. As DNA, the CDR3 is TGCGCCAGCAGCTTGGGTTCCCCCAGGGGGACTGAAGCTTTCTTT. The chain is built from TRBV5-1 and TRBJ1-1; 7 bases align to TRBD1. The junction had 7 bases not matched to a gene; V was cut back by 0 bases and J by 5 bases. Germline V gene sequence: CDR1 SGHRS, CDR2 YFSETQ. The CDR3 sequence is 15 residues long.